Each of the 28 T cell receptor beta chains below was sequenced from the same sample in a study of blood T cell repertoires in COVID-19. Only in-frame clones appear in the TCRdb table, and some are missing; sequencing was by immunoSEQ multiplex PCR. Here the sample spans 200,000 to 250,000 clones, about 88% being singletons. Sequencing used peripheral blood. All receptors derive from a man between 35 and 55 years old with acute or convalescent COVID-19.

The chain links TRBV6-1 to TRBJ1-2, with a tentative D call TRBD1 (5 bases). Looked up from germline, CDR1 is MNHNS and CDR2 is SASEGT. The CDR3 is 13 residues long. V lost 2 bases, J lost 8 bases, and 12 bases lay in between. The CDR3 coding sequence is TGTGCCAGCAGTGAACTTCGACAGTTCGGCTACACCTTC. Encoded protein: CASSELRQFGYTF.

This chain joins TRBV6-5 and TRBJ1-1, with 8 nucleotides matching TRBD1. Trimming took 8 bases from V and 1 from J; bases not matched to a gene: 6. Germline CDR1 reads MNHEY; CDR2 reads SVGAGI. The CDR3 length is 14 residues. Here the CDR3 DNA reads TGTGCCAGCGGAATCACAGGGGGGAACACTGAAGCTTTCTTT. It is translated as CASGITGGNTEAFF.

V and J are TRBV5-1 and TRBJ2-1; D is perhaps TRBD1 (5 bases). CDR1 is SGHRS and CDR2 is YFSETQ in the germline V gene. There are 14 residues in the CDR3. V lost 7 bases and J 2 bases, leaving 13 bases between the germline ends. The CDR3 sequence: CASQGPTAYNEQFF. The CDR3 DNA sequence: TGCGCCAGCCAGGGCCCGACCGCCTACAATGAGCAGTTCTTC.

The rearrangement uses TRBV2 and TRBJ1-4; 9 bases fit TRBD1. CDR3 length equals 14 residues. J gave up 6 bases and V 6 bases, and 5 bases lay outside the gene matches. Germline lookup yields CDR1 SNHLY and CDR2 FYNNEI. The CDR3 sequence: CASSNGQGYEKLFF. The CDR3 bases are TGTGCCAGCAGCAACGGACAGGGGTATGAAAAACTGTTTTTT.

A single count supports this clone. This rearrangement joins TRBV2 to TRBJ2-2, with D possibly matching TRBD2 (6 bases). V was cut by 7 bases and J by 0 bases, with 15 bases left in between. Germline V gene lookup returns CDR1 SNHLY and CDR2 FYNNEI. This CDR3 is 16 amino acids long. CDR3 residues: CASNFGGAANTGELFF. In DNA, the CDR3 is TGTGCCAGCAACTTCGGCGGGGCCGCGAACACCGGGGAGCTGTTTTTT. The entire variable domain, with the rest obtained from reference TRBV2 and TRBJ2-2, is as follows: EPEVTQTPSHQVTQMGQEVILRCVPISNHLYFYWYRQILGQKVEFLVSFYNNEISEKSEIFDDQFSVERPDGSNFTLKIRSTKLEDSAMYFCASNFGGAANTGELFFGEGSRLTVL.

The chain has TRBV3-1 (or the pseudogene TRBV3-2) and TRBJ2-7, with 8 bases that match TRBD2. J lost 2 bases, V lost 0 bases, and 9 bases had no gene match. CDR1 and CDR2 from the germline V gene are LGHDT and YNNKEL (reference sequence). The CDR3 length is 17 residues. The chain's CDR3 is CASSQDSSGLVAYEQYF. CDR3 sequence (DNA): TGTGCCAGCAGCCAAGACTCCTCGGGACTAGTGGCCTACGAGCAGTACTTC.

Only one count was recorded for this clone. This chain connects TRBV18 to TRBJ2-7; the D gene is possibly TRBD2 (5 bases). The CDR3 contains 13 residues. V was trimmed by 6 bases and J by 3 bases, leaving 12 bases between them. From germline, CDR1 is KGHSH and CDR2 LQKENI. The CDR3 DNA is TGTGCCAGCTCGCCGCCGGACTTCTACGAGCAGTACTTC. Protein product: CASSPPDFYEQYF.

The rearrangement uses TRBV12-3 or TRBV12-4 and TRBJ1-1; 7 positions match TRBD1. V trimming: 6 bases; J trimming: 5 bases; junction bases outside the gene matches: 6. The CDR3 has 13 residues. CDR3 bases: TGTGCCAGCAGCAAGGAACAGGGGACTGAAGCTTTCTTT. Protein: CASSKEQGTEAFF.

Details on this clone: This could be a read error, since a much larger clone is one nucleotide away. The chain carries TRBV2 and TRBJ1-5; 9 nucleotides match TRBD1. The J call could be wrong; TRBJ2-3 is a better fit for the DNA end. From germline, CDR1 is SNHLY and CDR2 FYNNEI. The length of the CDR3 is 12 residues. The CDR3 sequence is CASTRTGETQYF. The CDR3 region has the DNA TGTGCCAGCACCCGGACAGGGGAAACCCAGTATTTT.

V gene TRBV14 combines with J gene TRBJ1-1; TRBD1 agrees at 8 bases. V was pared by 3 bases and J by 1 base, with 4 bases of the junction left unmatched. CDR1 and CDR2 (germline): SGHDN, FVKESK. CDR3 length: 15 amino acids. Here the CDR3 reads CASSHLGQGNTEAFF. The CDR3 nucleotides are TGTGCCAGCAGCCATCTTGGACAGGGGAACACTGAAGCTTTCTTT. Supplemented by reference TRBV14 and TRBJ1-1, the full variable domain reads EAGVTQFPSHSVIEKGQTVTLRCDPISGHDNLYWYRRVMGKEIKFLLHFVKESKQDESGMPNNRFLAERTGGTYSTLKVQPAELEDSGVYFCASSHLGQGNTEAFFGQGTRLTVV.

This rearrangement joins TRBV4-1 to TRBJ1-3; D might be TRBD1 (5 bases). Per germline, CDR1 MGHRA and CDR2 YSYEKL. V was trimmed by 5 bases and J by 4 bases, leaving 12 bases between them. The CDR3 consists of 14 residues. The CDR3 loop reads CASSVGREGNTIYF. The CDR3 region has the DNA TGCGCCAGCAGCGTGGGGCGGGAAGGAAACACCATATATTTT.

DNA of the CDR3: TGCGCCAGCAGCCAAGACTGGGCCTCTGGGGCCAACGTCCTGACTTTC. This sequence encodes CASSQDWASGANVLTF. This sequence joins TRBV4-1 and TRBJ2-6; D remains ambiguous. The CDR3 extends over 16 amino acids. In germline, CDR1 is MGHRA, CDR2 YSYEKL. V was trimmed by 0 bases and J by 0 bases, leaving 6 bases between them.

Concerning this clone: The same CDR3 also results from other DNA sequences found in this sample. The rearrangement links TRBV28 to TRBJ2-7, with TRBD1 matching over 8 bases. Germline V gene lookup returns CDR1 MDHEN and CDR2 SYDVKM. The CDR3 covers 14 residues. Germline trimming cut 3 bases from V and 0 bases from J; bases unmatched to any gene: 1. The CDR3 coding sequence is TGTGCCAGCAGTTTTGGGACAGGCTCCTACGAGCAGTACTTC. Its protein product is CASSFGTGSYEQYF.

The chain combines TRBV5-1 with TRBJ2-7; tentatively, D is TRBD1 (6 bases). Germline loops: CDR1 SGHRS, CDR2 YFSETQ. V gave up 5 bases and J gave up 1 base, with 16 bases separating them. This CDR3 is built from 15 residues. CDR3 residues: CASSHGQLPSYEQYF. CDR3 sequence (DNA): TGCGCCAGCAGTCACGGACAGCTCCCTTCCTACGAGCAGTACTTC.

This clone was counted a few times. The CDR3 loop is CASSEYIPGGEQYF. DNA for the CDR3: TGTGCCAGCAGTGAATATATTCCAGGGGGCGAGCAGTACTTC. This rearrangement joins TRBV25-1 to TRBJ2-7; 7 bases map to TRBD1. Germline loops: CDR1 MGHDK, CDR2 SYGVNS. CDR3 size: 14 residues. J lost 6 bases, V lost 0 bases, and 5 bases had no gene match.

The CDR3 nucleotides are TGTGCCAGCAGCTTGGCGAGCTCCTACAATGAGCAGTTCTTC. This encodes CASSLASSYNEQFF. V gene TRBV5-6 combines with J gene TRBJ2-1; D is uncertain. This CDR3 has 14 amino acids. In germline, CDR1 is SGHDT, CDR2 YYEEEE. With 0 bases removed from V and 0 bases from J, the gap between germline ends came to 4 bases.

The V and J genes are TRBV27 and TRBJ2-3; TRBD2 aligns across 11 bases. The V gene's germline CDR1 is MNHEY and CDR2 SMNVEV (reference sequence). The CDR3 contains 19 residues. V lost 8 bases and J lost 0; bases outside the gene matches: 16. CDR3 bases: TGTGCCAGCCCGTGGACTAGCGGGCGGATCCAGCTTAGCACAGATACGCAGTATTTT. This gives the protein CASPWTSGRIQLSTDTQYF.

The gene calls are TRBV5-1 and TRBJ1-5, with D maybe TRBD1 (5 bases). V shed 3 bases and J shed 5 bases, with 12 bases lying between them. Looked up from germline, CDR1 is SGHRS and CDR2 is YFSETQ. The CDR3 is 14 amino acids. The CDR3 nucleotides are TGCGCCAGCAGCTCTTGGCCGGGGGATCAGCCCCAGCATTTT. Translating it yields CASSSWPGDQPQHF. Full variable domain (remainder filled in from reference TRBV5-1 and TRBJ1-5): KAGVTQTPRYLIKTRGQQVTLSCSPISGHRSVSWYQQTPGQGLQFLFEYFSETQRNKGNFPGRFSGRQFSNSRSEMNVSTLELGDSALYLCASSSWPGDQPQHFGDGTRLSIL.

The chain couples TRBV25-1 to TRBJ1-3; the match to TRBD1 covers 8 bases. Germline CDR1 and CDR2: MGHDK and SYGVNS. V shed 2 bases, J shed 4 bases, and the junction held 7 bases outside the gene matches. The CDR3 runs 16 residues. For the CDR3, the DNA is TGTGCCAGCAGTGAACGGACAGGGTCAAAAGGAAACACCATATATTTT. Its translation: CASSERTGSKGNTIYF.

This clone has more than one count but fewer than ten. The rearrangement uses TRBV19 and TRBJ1-5, with 10 nucleotides matching TRBD1. Germline trimming cut 6 bases from V and 5 bases from J; bases unmatched to any gene: 10. CDR1 and CDR2 (germline): LNHDA, SQIVND (reference sequence). The CDR3 is 16 residues long. DNA of the CDR3: TGTGCCAGTAGCCACGGAAGGACAGGGGGGGATCAGCCCCAGCATTTT. It specifies CASSHGRTGGDQPQHF. The variable domain in full, completed from reference TRBV19 and TRBJ1-5, reads DGGITQSPKYLFRKEGQNVTLSCEQNLNHDAMYWYRQDPGQGLRLIYYSQIVNDFQKGDIAEGYSVSREKKESFPLTVTSAQKNPTAFYLCASSHGRTGGDQPQHFGDGTRLSIL.

The chain uses TRBV7-3 and TRBJ2-1, with D possibly matching TRBD1 (5 bases). The CDR3 has 13 amino acids. Germline-derived CDR1 and CDR2 are SGHTA and FQGTGA. The ends were cut back, 3 bases at V and 9 bases at J, with 12 bases in the middle. The CDR3 loop reads CASSFVRGTEQFF. For the CDR3, the DNA is TGTGCCAGCAGCTTCGTTAGGGGTACTGAGCAGTTCTTC.

The chain employs TRBV7-9 and TRBJ2-7, with D perhaps TRBD1 (5 bases). CDR3 length: 14 amino acids. The germline V and J ends were trimmed by 2 bases and 2 bases, with 10 bases remaining between them. The germline V gene encodes CDR1 SEHNR and CDR2 FQNEAQ (reference sequence). CDR3 residues: CASSLTGRTYEQYF. CDR3 DNA sequence: TGTGCCAGCAGCTTAACAGGACGAACCTACGAGCAGTACTTC.

The chain uses TRBV5-4 and TRBJ2-3, with 11 bases matching TRBD2. Per the germline V gene, CDR1 is SGHNT and CDR2 is YYREEE (reference sequence). The CDR3 totals 17 residues. V was clipped by 4 bases and J by 2 bases; unmatched bases: 9. The CDR3 spells CASSGTGTSGYTDTQYF. CDR3 bases: TGTGCCAGCAGCGGTACCGGGACTAGCGGATACACAGATACGCAGTATTTT.

The CDR3 loop reads CASSLAQAGLRDTQYF. The CDR3 DNA reads as TGTGCCAGCAGCTTAGCCCAAGCGGGTTTAAGGGATACGCAGTATTTT. The chain is built from TRBV7-2 and TRBJ2-3; a weak D match, TRBD2 (6 bases). The germline V gene has CDR1 SGHTA and CDR2 FQGNSA. Trimming cost V 0 bases and J 6 bases, with 16 bases left between them. The CDR3 totals 16 residues.

The chain has TRBV7-8 and TRBJ1-3; TRBD1 matches 8 bases. J was trimmed by 4 bases and V by 3 bases; bases with no gene match: 11. CDR3 size: 17 residues. Germline V lookup: CDR1 SGHVS, CDR2 FQNEAQ. The CDR3 DNA reads as TGTGCCAGCAGCTTCCGTACCCGGGACAGGTCCGGAAACACCATATATTTT. Protein product: CASSFRTRDRSGNTIYF.

The V gene is TRBV9, the J gene TRBJ2-7; 8 nucleotides line up with TRBD1. From germline, CDR1 is SGDLS and CDR2 YYNGEE. The ends lost 0 bases at V and 5 bases at J; junction bases unmatched: 7. CDR3 length: 15 residues. CDR3 coding DNA: TGTGCCAGCAGCGTAGGGGTCAGGGGGCCCAACGAGCAGTACTTC. As protein: CASSVGVRGPNEQYF.

This clone came up many times. The chain joins TRBV6-2 or TRBV6-3 to TRBJ2-1, with TRBD1 matching over 7 bases. V lost 0 bases and J lost 4; bases outside the gene matches: 0. Germline-derived CDR1 and CDR2 are MNHEY and SVGEGT. The CDR3 has 14 amino acids. The CDR3 protein is CASSYSTGYNEQFF. In DNA, the CDR3 is TGTGCCAGCAGTTACTCGACAGGGTACAATGAGCAGTTCTTC.

The rearrangement joins TRBV7-3 to TRBJ2-1; TRBD1 matches at 8 bases. This CDR3 region has 16 residues. Trimming removed 4 bases from V and 7 bases from J; junction bases left unmatched: 12. Per the germline V gene, CDR1 is SGHTA and CDR2 is FQGTGA. This CDR3 reads CASSSTRTGRINEQFF. Written as DNA, the CDR3 is TGTGCCAGCAGCTCAACCCGGACAGGGCGGATTAATGAGCAGTTCTTC.